Below, 6 T cell receptor beta chains from the same sample are listed, as sequenced in a study of identifying expanded T cells in peripheral blood. The protocol was immunoSEQ multiplex PCR, while the TCRdb copy is restricted to in-frame clones and leaves out a portion. The sample lists approximately 100,000 clones, around 89% seen once, with around 3.6% in the top ten. The sample consisted of blood. The receptors shown here come from a person aged 18 to 75 in good health.

The rearrangement joins TRBV30 to TRBJ1-1, with D hard to call. The V gene's germline CDR1 is GTSNPN and CDR2 SVGIG (reference sequence). The CDR3 runs to 15 residues. V was shortened by 1 base and J by 6 bases, with 18 bases between the two germline ends. CDR3 protein: CAWSAFEAGVSEAFF. CDR3 DNA: TGTGCCTGGAGTGCCTTCGAGGCCGGGGTATCTGAAGCTTTCTTT.

This sequence joins TRBV30 and TRBJ1-3; D remains ambiguous. CDR3 length: 11 residues. Germline CDR1 and CDR2: GTSNPN and SVGIG (reference sequence). Trimming removed 2 bases at V and 5 bases at J, with 4 bases between. The chain's CDR3 is CAWSIRNTIYF. The DNA of the CDR3 is TGTGCCTGGAGTATACGAAACACCATATATTTT.

V usage is TRBV30 and J usage is TRBJ2-2, with TRBD2 identical over 8 bases. With V trimmed by 0 bases and J by 4 bases, 10 bases remained unmatched. This CDR3 region has 17 residues. The germline V gene encodes CDR1 GTSNPN and CDR2 SVGIG (reference sequence). The CDR3 sequence: CAWSVRGGGRGTGELFF. In DNA, the CDR3 is TGTGCCTGGAGTGTACGGGGGGGAGGGAGAGGCACCGGGGAGCTGTTTTTT.

V gene TRBV5-8 combines with J gene TRBJ2-3; 7 bases are a match to TRBD2. The CDR3 length is 17 residues. J gave up 2 bases and V 0 bases, and 9 bases lay outside the gene matches. Germline loops: CDR1 SGHTS, CDR2 YDEGEE. The CDR3 loop is CASSLVGPSGYTDTQYF. CDR3 nucleotides: TGTGCCAGCAGCTTGGTGGGTCCTAGCGGATACACAGATACGCAGTATTTT.

This chain connects TRBV5-6 to TRBJ2-5; perhaps D is TRBD1 or TRBD2 (5 bases each). With 0 bases removed from V and 2 bases from J, the gap between germline ends came to 14 bases. The CDR3 consists of 16 residues. Germline-derived CDR1 and CDR2 are SGHDT and YYEEEE. CDR3 DNA: TGTGCCAGCAGCTTGGTGGGTATCGGGGCGCAAGAGACCCAGTACTTC. The encoded protein is CASSLVGIGAQETQYF.

As concerns this clone: Compared with germline, one end of the junction differs, possibly owing to a read error. The V gene is TRBV20-1, the J gene TRBJ2-2; tentatively, D is TRBD2 (5 bases). This CDR3 is built from 10 residues. Germline V lookup: CDR1 DFQATT, CDR2 SNEGSKA (reference sequence). The CDR3 DNA reads as TGCAGGCCGGCACACCGGGGAGCTGTTTTT. Translation: CRPAHRGAVF.